These 13 T cell receptor beta chains came from one sample sequenced in a study of T cells in Graves' hyperthyroidism and ophthalmopathy. There were TCR beta CDR3 regions amplified from RNA transcripts. In the first-round RT-PCR of the TCR CDR3, the HTBI primer set was used. In TCRdb, the multiplex PCR reads were re-called with MiXCR into one record per CDR3 protein. Of under 250,000 distinct CDR3 sequences detected, 24% appear once; the ten largest clones hold about 40%. Material: blood. The source is a woman aged 35 to 49 with Graves' ophthalmopathy.

The J gene is TRBJ1-1, the V gene TRBV11-2, with D perhaps TRBD1 (6 bases). The CDR3 contains 13 residues. Germline CDR1 is SGHAT and CDR2 is FQNNGV. The ends were cut back, 6 bases at V and 5 bases at J, with 13 bases in the middle. The CDR3 sequence is CASSLYRETEAFF. CDR3 DNA sequence: TGTGCCAGCAGTCTCTACAGGGAAACTGAAGCTTTCTTT.

This clonotype has ten or more counts. The rearrangement uses TRBV28 and TRBJ2-2; tentative D call: TRBD1 (5 bases). Germline V gives CDR1 MDHEN, CDR2 SYDVKM. This CDR3 spans 11 amino acids. V shed 3 bases and J shed 14 bases, with 10 bases lying between them. The CDR3 DNA is TGTGCCAGCAGTTTGGGGCCCTCTCTGTTTTTT. Protein sequence: CASSLGPSLFF.

This clonotype has a handful of counts. The chain carries TRBV11-2 and TRBJ2-1; 7 bases are a match to TRBD1. V was clipped by 5 bases and J by 8 bases; unmatched bases: 3. The CDR3 extends over 12 amino acids. CDR1 is SGHAT and CDR2 is FQNNGV in the germline V gene. The CDR3 sequence: CASSMGQHEQFF. For the CDR3, the DNA is TGTGCCAGCAGCATGGGACAGCATGAGCAGTTCTTC.

The rearrangement joins TRBV6-2 or TRBV6-3 to TRBJ2-4; D is undetermined. Germline loops: CDR1 MNHEY, CDR2 SVGEGT. Trimming took off 3 bases at V and 0 bases at J, with 6 bases between the two ends. This CDR3 is built from 14 residues. The CDR3 here is CASSYSGAKNIQYF. The CDR3 bases are TGTGCCAGCAGTTATTCAGGAGCCAAAAACATTCAGTACTTC.

This clonotype has a handful of counts. Sequence at one end of the junction differs from germline and may be a read error. This chain uses TRBV19 with TRBJ1-1; TRBD1 might be the D (5 bases). Per germline, CDR1 LNHDA and CDR2 SQIVND (reference sequence). The CDR3 is 17 residues long. CDR3: CASSPPGQGTLKTEAFF. CDR3 DNA sequence: TGTGCCAGTAGTCCTCCGGGGCAGGGCACTCTGAAAACTGAAGCTTTCTTT.

This clonotype was picked up many times. The chain combines TRBV27 with TRBJ1-2; D remains unclear. The CDR3 length is 13 residues. The germline gives CDR1 MNHEY, CDR2 SMNVEV (reference sequence). V dropped 2 bases and J dropped 4 bases, with 8 bases sitting between them. The chain's CDR3 is CASSLGWGYGYTF. Written as DNA, the CDR3 is TGTGCCAGCAGTTTAGGGTGGGGCTATGGCTACACCTTC.

The table lists this clonotype with many counts. The CDR3 spells CASSYSSVNTEAFF. The DNA for the CDR3 is TGTGCCAGCAGTTACTCAAGTGTGAACACTGAAGCTTTCTTT. The rearrangement uses TRBV6-5 and TRBJ1-1; D is ambiguous. V shed 0 bases and J shed 0 bases, with 5 bases lying between them. Germline assignment: CDR1 MNHEY and CDR2 SVGAGI. The CDR3 sequence is 14 residues long.

The genes are TRBV12-3 or TRBV12-4 and TRBJ2-4; D possibly corresponds to TRBD2 (5 bases). The CDR3 runs 16 residues. V gave up 5 bases and J gave up 1 base, with 15 bases separating them. The CDR3 protein is CASSKVSGSAKNIQYF. CDR3 nucleotides: TGTGCCAGCAGTAAAGTCTCGGGGTCCGCCAAAAACATTCAGTACTTC.

This clonotype has a count of ten or more. V gene TRBV6-2 or TRBV6-3 combines with J gene TRBJ2-6; D not resolved. Germline V lookup: CDR1 MNHEY, CDR2 SVGEGT. Trimming took 0 bases from V and 0 from J, leaving 6 bases between them. The CDR3 has 16 amino acids. CDR3 protein: CASSYSQSSGANVLTF. CDR3 coding DNA: TGTGCCAGCAGTTACTCGCAGAGCTCTGGGGCCAACGTCCTGACTTTC.

This clonotype has ten or more counts. J is TRBJ1-3 and V is TRBV6-5; D is unresolved. This CDR3 region has 17 residues. Germline CDR1 is MNHEY and CDR2 is SVGAGI. Trimming left V 6 bases short and J 1 base short, with 19 bases between. Here the CDR3 DNA reads TGTGCCAGCAGGTTAACTCTCACCCACGGTTCTGGAAACACCATATATTTT. Its translation is CASRLTLTHGSGNTIYF.

The chain joins TRBV7-9 to TRBJ2-5; D call uncertain. Germline values: CDR1 SEHNR, CDR2 FQNEAQ (reference sequence). V lost 8 bases, J lost 5 bases, and 9 bases lay in between. The CDR3 has 11 residues. This chain's CDR3 is CASFGRETQYF. CDR3 nucleotides: TGTGCCAGCTTCGGTAGGGAGACCCAGTACTTC.

In this sample, this clonotype turned up many times. V gene TRBV7-3 combines with J gene TRBJ2-2; 8 bases match TRBD2. The germline gives CDR1 SGHTA, CDR2 FQGTGA. Trimming took 0 bases from V and 5 from J; bases not matched to a gene: 5. The length of the CDR3 is 16 residues. CDR3 bases: TGTGCCAGCAGCTTAACTGCTAGCGGGTATACCGGGGAGCTGTTTTTT. Translation: CASSLTASGYTGELFF.

This rearrangement joins TRBV28 to TRBJ1-5; possible D gene TRBD1, 5 bases. CDR1 and CDR2 from the germline V gene are MDHEN and SYDVKM. The CDR3 has 16 residues. The germline V and J ends were trimmed by 7 bases and 0 bases, with 16 bases remaining between them. In DNA form, the CDR3 reads TGTGCCAGCACAGCAAACGACAGACTTAGCAATCAGCCCCAGCATTTT. Translation gives CASTANDRLSNQPQHF.